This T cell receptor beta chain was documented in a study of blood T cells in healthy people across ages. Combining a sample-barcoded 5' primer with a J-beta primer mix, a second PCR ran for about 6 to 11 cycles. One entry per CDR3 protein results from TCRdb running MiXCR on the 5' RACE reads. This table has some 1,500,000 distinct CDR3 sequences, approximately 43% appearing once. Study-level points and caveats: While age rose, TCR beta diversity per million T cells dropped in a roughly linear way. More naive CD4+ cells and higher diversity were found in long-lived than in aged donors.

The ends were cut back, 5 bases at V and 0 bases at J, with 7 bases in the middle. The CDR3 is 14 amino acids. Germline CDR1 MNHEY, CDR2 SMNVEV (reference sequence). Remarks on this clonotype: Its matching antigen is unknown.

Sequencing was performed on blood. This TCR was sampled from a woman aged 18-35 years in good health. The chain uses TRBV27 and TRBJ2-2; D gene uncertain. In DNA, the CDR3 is TGTGCCAGCAGTCCAGTGACGAACACCGGGGAGCTGTTTTTT. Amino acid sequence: CASSPVTNTGELFF.